This is a list of T cell receptor beta chains from one sample in a study of cytomegalovirus exposure and HLA in healthy donors. The repertoire was sequenced with immunoSEQ multiplex PCR; TCRdb's copy has only in-frame clones and lacks some. The sample has approximately 130,000 clones; just under 90% are singletons. The sequenced sample was PBMCs. The source of these receptors is a woman younger than 45 in good health and CMV-seronegative. The CDR3 runs from the conserved cysteine through the conserved F or W. D genes are given only for firm matches. Clone size is given for some rows only: seen once, a few or many times, or a class if the clone is expanded.

d_call: TRBD1; v_call: TRBV5-4; clone_size: .; j_call: TRBJ1-2; cdr3_aa: CASSSQGDGYTF; cdr3_nt: TGTGCCAGCAGCTCACAGGGGGATGGCTACACCTTC
d_call: TRBD1; v_call: TRBV2; clone_size: once; j_call: TRBJ1-5; cdr3_aa: CASSGDRDQPQHF; cdr3_nt: TGTGCCAGCAGTGGGGACAGGGATCAGCCCCAGCATTTT
d_call: .; v_call: TRBV4-3; clone_size: .; j_call: TRBJ2-4; cdr3_aa: CASSQDRRAGKNIQYF; cdr3_nt: TGCGCCAGCAGCCAAGATCGACGGGCGGGCAAAAACATTCAGTACTTC
d_call: .; v_call: TRBV19; clone_size: .; j_call: TRBJ1-1; cdr3_aa: CASSISTLRNTEAFF; cdr3_nt: TGTGCCAGTAGTATAAGTACTCTAAGGAACACTGAAGCTTTCTTT
d_call: TRBD2; v_call: TRBV5-1; clone_size: .; j_call: TRBJ2-1; cdr3_aa: CASSLGLAEGGEQFF; cdr3_nt: TGCGCCAGCAGCTTGGGACTAGCGGAGGGGGGTGAGCAGTTCTTC
d_call: TRBD2; v_call: TRBV5-4; clone_size: .; j_call: TRBJ2-1; cdr3_aa: CASSLLERGSYNEQFF; cdr3_nt: TGTGCCAGCAGCTTACTAGAGCGGGGCTCCTACAATGAGCAGTTCTTC
d_call: TRBD1; v_call: TRBV13; clone_size: .; j_call: TRBJ1-3; cdr3_aa: CASSNVRDRRFSGNTIYF; cdr3_nt: TGTGCCAGCAGCAACGTCCGGGACAGGCGATTCTCTGGAAACACCATATATTTT
d_call: .; v_call: TRBV18; clone_size: .; j_call: TRBJ1-4; cdr3_aa: CASSRSSGVLEKLFF; cdr3_nt: TGTGCCAGCTCACGAAGCTCAGGGGTCCTTGAAAAACTGTTTTTT
d_call: .; v_call: TRBV29-1; clone_size: .; j_call: TRBJ1-3; cdr3_aa: CSVAAGNTIYF; cdr3_nt: TGCAGCGTTGCAGCTGGAAACACCATATATTTT
d_call: TRBD1; v_call: TRBV27; clone_size: .; j_call: TRBJ2-5; cdr3_aa: CASSYRGEETQYF; cdr3_nt: TGTGCCAGCAGTTACAGGGGAGAAGAGACCCAGTACTTC
d_call: .; v_call: TRBV7-9; clone_size: .; j_call: TRBJ2-1; cdr3_aa: CSSSFGGGWTGQFF; cdr3_nt: TGTTCCAGCAGCTTCGGGGGGGGGTGGACAGGTCAGTTCTTC
d_call: TRBD1; v_call: TRBV4-3; clone_size: .; j_call: TRBJ2-1; cdr3_aa: CASSPRWDRSSYNEQFF; cdr3_nt: TGCGCCAGCAGCCCTAGATGGGACAGGAGCTCCTACAATGAGCAGTTCTTC
d_call: TRBD2; v_call: TRBV9; clone_size: .; j_call: TRBJ2-7; cdr3_aa: CASSGTSGAYEQYF; cdr3_nt: TGTGCCAGCAGCGGAACTAGCGGGGCCTACGAGCAGTACTTC
d_call: .; v_call: TRBV4-1; clone_size: .; j_call: TRBJ2-1; cdr3_aa: CASSLLIGAGPYNEQFF; cdr3_nt: TGCGCCAGCAGCCTTCTAATAGGGGCAGGACCCTACAATGAGCAGTTCTTC
d_call: .; v_call: TRBV7-9; clone_size: once; j_call: TRBJ2-3; cdr3_aa: CASSLIGDTQYF; cdr3_nt: TGTGCCAGCAGCTTAATCGGGGATACGCAGTATTTT
d_call: TRBD1; v_call: TRBV7-9; clone_size: .; j_call: TRBJ2-7; cdr3_aa: CASSLSGQAYEQYF; cdr3_nt: TGTGCCAGCAGCTTATCGGGACAGGCCTACGAGCAGTACTTC
d_call: TRBD2; v_call: TRBV7-2; clone_size: .; j_call: TRBJ2-5; cdr3_aa: CASSLGLAGKTQYF; cdr3_nt: TGTGCCAGCAGCTTAGGACTAGCGGGGAAGACCCAGTACTTC
d_call: TRBD2; v_call: TRBV7-8; clone_size: few; j_call: TRBJ2-1; cdr3_aa: CASRLAGGYNEQFF; cdr3_nt: TGTGCCAGCAGACTAGCGGGAGGCTACAATGAGCAGTTCTTC
d_call: .; v_call: TRBV6-5; clone_size: .; j_call: TRBJ1-1; cdr3_aa: CASSYAGMNTEAFF; cdr3_nt: TGTGCCAGCAGTTACGCAGGGATGAACACTGAAGCTTTCTTT
d_call: .; v_call: TRBV15; clone_size: .; j_call: TRBJ2-5; cdr3_aa: CATSRYGETQYF; cdr3_nt: TGTGCCACCAGCAGATACGGGGAGACCCAGTACTTC
d_call: .; v_call: TRBV5-1; clone_size: .; j_call: TRBJ2-3; cdr3_aa: CASSPMDWTDTQYF; cdr3_nt: TGCGCCAGCAGCCCCATGGACTGGACAGATACGCAGTATTTT
d_call: .; v_call: TRBV9; clone_size: once; j_call: TRBJ1-4; cdr3_aa: CASSRAATNEKLFF; cdr3_nt: TGTGCCAGCAGCCGTGCGGCGACTAATGAAAAACTGTTTTTT
d_call: TRBD2; v_call: TRBV7-9; clone_size: once; j_call: TRBJ2-5; cdr3_aa: CSSSQSLTSGSFYRETQYF; cdr3_nt: TGTTCCAGCAGCCAATCGCTGACTAGCGGGAGCTTTTACCGAGAGACCCAGTACTTC
d_call: .; v_call: TRBV28; clone_size: once; j_call: TRBJ1-1; cdr3_aa: CASRGNREQGKAFF; cdr3_nt: TGTGCCAGCAGGGGAAACAGGGAGCAGGGGAAAGCTTTCTTT
d_call: .; v_call: TRBV7-2; clone_size: few; j_call: TRBJ1-1; cdr3_aa: CASSTQYNTEAFF; cdr3_nt: TGTGCCAGCAGTACACAGTACAACACTGAAGCTTTCTTT
d_call: .; v_call: TRBV18; clone_size: .; j_call: TRBJ1-1; cdr3_aa: CASSPTSSPARTEAFF; cdr3_nt: TGTGCCAGCTCACCAACCTCTTCCCCAGCTAGGACTGAAGCTTTCTTT
d_call: TRBD2; v_call: TRBV5-1; clone_size: .; j_call: TRBJ2-1; cdr3_aa: CASSPGLAGVNEQFF; cdr3_nt: TGCGCCAGCAGCCCGGGACTAGCGGGGGTTAATGAGCAGTTCTTC
d_call: TRBD1; v_call: TRBV7-8; clone_size: .; j_call: TRBJ1-2; cdr3_aa: CASSLESLGQGKEGYTF; cdr3_nt: TGTGCCAGCAGCTTAGAATCGTTGGGACAGGGGAAGGAAGGCTACACCTTC